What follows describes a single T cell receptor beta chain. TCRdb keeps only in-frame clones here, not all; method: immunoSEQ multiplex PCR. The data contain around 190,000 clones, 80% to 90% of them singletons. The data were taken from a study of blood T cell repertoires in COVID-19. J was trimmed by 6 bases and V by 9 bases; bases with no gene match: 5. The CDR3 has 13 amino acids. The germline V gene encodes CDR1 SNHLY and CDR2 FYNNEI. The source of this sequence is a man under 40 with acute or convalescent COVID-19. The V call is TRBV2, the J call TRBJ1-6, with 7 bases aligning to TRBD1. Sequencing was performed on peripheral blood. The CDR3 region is CASRQGANSPLHF. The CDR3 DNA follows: TGTGCCAGTCGACAGGGTGCTAATTCACCCCTCCACTTT.